This entry is about one T cell receptor (beta chain). The antigen it binds to is not known. Base quality data are lacking; no much larger clone is found one base away. Sequencing used an Illumina HiSeq 2500. Quantitative 5'-RACE with molecular barcodes was used to prepare TCR beta libraries. On the authors' methods: A new computational method based on a probabilistic model of VDJ rearrangement was used to identify disease-linked TCR variants. The public reads were reprocessed in TCRdb via fastp at Q25 and MiXCR, keeping in-frame beta chains. CDR3 protein duplicates are merged, each entry listing the most common genes and DNA. These V and J calls originate from TCRdb's pipeline instead of the authors' own analysis. The sample records 390,000 or so distinct CDR3 sequences, about 22% of which are singletons. The top ten hold less than 20% of the sample. This sample was taken from a study of CD8 T cells in ankylosing spondylitis (dated by TCRdb to about 2017). Context from the whole study: The study profiled T cell receptor beta repertoires in healthy donors and ankylosing spondylitis patients to find disease-linked TCR variants. The whole study cohort included 108 healthy donors and 25 or so ankylosing spondylitis patients. Peripheral blood was sampled, and synovial fluid was additionally collected from ankylosing spondylitis patients. Results and caveats for the whole study, not just this receptor: Some of the motif variants had been reported before in the synovial fluid and blood of reactive arthritis patients, a finding that suggests common disease-initiation mechanisms. Significant enrichment of the disease-linked clones was reported in matched synovial fluid samples from ankylosing spondylitis patients. Blood from ankylosing spondylitis patients appeared to be characterized by a TCR beta motif made up of several highly homologous amino acid variants. In peripheral blood, the disease-linked clones were found at relatively low frequencies and had a CD8+ phenotype.

Reading from cysteine to phenylalanine, the CDR3 counts 15 amino acids. Kept here is only the CDR3 DNA, which spans 45 bases and is read in frame from base 1. From the germline V gene, CDR1 is MNHEY and CDR2 is SVGEGT. V is pared back by 7 bases and J by 4 bases, with 16 bases lying between the germline termini. The TCR was taken from a male donor with ankylosing spondylitis. The V gene is TRBV6-2 or TRBV6-3 and the J gene is TRBJ2-2, and possibly TRBD2, on 6 matching bases. The sequencing sample was made of blood, either unsorted or a sorted T cell fraction (not recorded which). The DNA reads TGTGCCAGCATCCGGGGAGGCGAGCTCACCGGGGAGCTGTTTTTT. Its translation reads: CASIRGGELTGELFF.